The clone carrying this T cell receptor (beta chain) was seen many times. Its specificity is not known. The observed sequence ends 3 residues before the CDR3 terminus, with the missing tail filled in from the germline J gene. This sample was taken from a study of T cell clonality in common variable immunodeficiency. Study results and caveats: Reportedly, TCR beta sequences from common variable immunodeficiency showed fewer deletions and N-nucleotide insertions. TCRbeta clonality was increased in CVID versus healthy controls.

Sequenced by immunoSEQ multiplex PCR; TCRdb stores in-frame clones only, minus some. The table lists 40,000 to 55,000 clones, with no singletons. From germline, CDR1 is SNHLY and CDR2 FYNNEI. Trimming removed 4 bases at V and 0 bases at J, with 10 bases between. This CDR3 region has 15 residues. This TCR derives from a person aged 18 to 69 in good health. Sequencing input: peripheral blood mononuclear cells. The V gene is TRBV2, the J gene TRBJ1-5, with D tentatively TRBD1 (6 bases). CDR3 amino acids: CASSGPGVSNQPQHF. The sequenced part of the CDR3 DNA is TGTGCCAGCAGTGGGCCAGGGGTTAGCAATCAGCCC.